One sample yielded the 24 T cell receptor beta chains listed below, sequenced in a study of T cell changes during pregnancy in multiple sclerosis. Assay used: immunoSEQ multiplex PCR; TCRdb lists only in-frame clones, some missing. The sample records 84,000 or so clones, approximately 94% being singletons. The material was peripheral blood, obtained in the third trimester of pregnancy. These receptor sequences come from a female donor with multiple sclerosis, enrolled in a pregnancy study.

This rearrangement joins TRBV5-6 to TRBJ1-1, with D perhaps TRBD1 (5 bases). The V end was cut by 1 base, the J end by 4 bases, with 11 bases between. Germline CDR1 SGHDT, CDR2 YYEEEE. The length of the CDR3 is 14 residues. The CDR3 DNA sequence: TGTGCCAGCAGCTTGCGTGGGGCCAGCACTGAAGCTTTCTTT. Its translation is CASSLRGASTEAFF.

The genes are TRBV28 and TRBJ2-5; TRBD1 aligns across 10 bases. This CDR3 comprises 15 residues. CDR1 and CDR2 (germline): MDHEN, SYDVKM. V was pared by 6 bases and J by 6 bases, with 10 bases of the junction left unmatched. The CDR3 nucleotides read TGTGCCAGCAGCAGTGGGACAGGGGTCGGCCAGACCCAGTACTTC. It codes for CASSSGTGVGQTQYF.

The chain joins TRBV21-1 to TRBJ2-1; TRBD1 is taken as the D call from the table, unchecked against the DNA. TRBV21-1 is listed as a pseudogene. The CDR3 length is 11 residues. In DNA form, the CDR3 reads TGTGCCACTCACAGGGTCTGTGAGCAGTTCTTC. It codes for CATHRVCEQFF.

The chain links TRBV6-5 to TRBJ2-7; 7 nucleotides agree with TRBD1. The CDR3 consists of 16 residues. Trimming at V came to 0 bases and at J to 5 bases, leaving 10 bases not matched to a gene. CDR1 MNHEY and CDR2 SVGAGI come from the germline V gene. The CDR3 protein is CASSYSKSRGFHEQYF. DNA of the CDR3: TGTGCCAGCAGTTACTCGAAAAGCAGGGGGTTCCACGAGCAGTACTTC.

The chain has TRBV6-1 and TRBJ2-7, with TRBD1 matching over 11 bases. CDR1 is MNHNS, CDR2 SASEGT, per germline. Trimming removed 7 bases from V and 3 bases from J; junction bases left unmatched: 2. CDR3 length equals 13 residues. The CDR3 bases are TGTGCCAGCATAGGGACAGGGGGCTACGAGCAGTACTTC. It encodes CASIGTGGYEQYF.

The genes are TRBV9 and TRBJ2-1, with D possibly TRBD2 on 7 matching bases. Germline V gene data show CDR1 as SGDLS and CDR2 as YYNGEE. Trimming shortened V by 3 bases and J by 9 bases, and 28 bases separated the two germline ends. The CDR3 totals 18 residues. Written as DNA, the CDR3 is TGTGCCAGCAGCGGGGGGCGGGGCGGGAGCGGTTTGGGTGGTGAGCAGTTCTTC. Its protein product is CASSGGRGGSGLGGEQFF.

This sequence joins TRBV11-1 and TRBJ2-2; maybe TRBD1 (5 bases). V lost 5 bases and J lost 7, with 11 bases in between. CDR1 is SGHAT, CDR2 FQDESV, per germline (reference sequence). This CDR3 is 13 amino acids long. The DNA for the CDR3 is TGTGCCAGCAGCCCGCTAGGGGTCGGGGAGCTGTTTTTT. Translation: CASSPLGVGELFF.

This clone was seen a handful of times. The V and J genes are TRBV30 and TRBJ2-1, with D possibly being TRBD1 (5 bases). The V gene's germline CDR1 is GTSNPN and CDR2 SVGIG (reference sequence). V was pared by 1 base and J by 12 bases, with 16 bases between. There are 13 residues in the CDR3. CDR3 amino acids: CAWSANPDTRQFF. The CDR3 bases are TGTGCCTGGAGTGCAAACCCGGACACGAGGCAGTTCTTC.

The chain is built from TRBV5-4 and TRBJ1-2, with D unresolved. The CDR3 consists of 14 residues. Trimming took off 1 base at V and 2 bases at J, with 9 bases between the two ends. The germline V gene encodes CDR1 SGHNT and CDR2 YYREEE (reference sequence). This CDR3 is CASSLSPGNYGYTF. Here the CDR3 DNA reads TGTGCCAGCAGCTTGAGTCCGGGAAACTATGGCTACACCTTC. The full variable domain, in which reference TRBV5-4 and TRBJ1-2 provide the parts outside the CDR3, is ETGVTQSPTHLIKTRGQQVTLRCSSQSGHNTVSWYQQALGQGPQFIFQYYREEENGRGNFPPRFSGLQFPNYSSELNVNALELDDSALYLCASSLSPGNYGYTFGSGTRLTVV.

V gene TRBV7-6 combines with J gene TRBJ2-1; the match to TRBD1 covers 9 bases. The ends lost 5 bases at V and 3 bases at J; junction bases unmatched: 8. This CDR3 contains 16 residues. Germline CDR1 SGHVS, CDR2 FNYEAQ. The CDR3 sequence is CASSPIRTGDYNEQFF. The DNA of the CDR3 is TGTGCCAGCAGCCCCATTCGGACAGGGGACTACAATGAGCAGTTCTTC.

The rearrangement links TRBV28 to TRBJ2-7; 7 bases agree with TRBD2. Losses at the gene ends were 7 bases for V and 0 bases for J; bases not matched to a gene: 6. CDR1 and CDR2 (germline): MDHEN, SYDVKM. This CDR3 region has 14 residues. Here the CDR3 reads CASTGAGSSYEQYF. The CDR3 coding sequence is TGTGCCAGCACGGGAGCGGGAAGCTCCTACGAGCAGTACTTC. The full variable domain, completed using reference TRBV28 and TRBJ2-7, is DVKVTQSSRYLVKRTGEKVFLECVQDMDHENMFWYRQDPGLGLRLIYFSYDVKMKEKGDIPEGYSVSREKKERFSLILESASTNQTSMYLCASTGAGSSYEQYFGPGTRLTVT.

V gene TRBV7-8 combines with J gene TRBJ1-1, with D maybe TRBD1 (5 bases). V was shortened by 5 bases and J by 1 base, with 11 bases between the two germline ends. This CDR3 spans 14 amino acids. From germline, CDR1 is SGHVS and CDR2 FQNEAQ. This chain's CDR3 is CASSPPTENTEAFF. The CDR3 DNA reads TGTGCCAGCAGCCCACCGACAGAGAACACTGAAGCTTTCTTT.

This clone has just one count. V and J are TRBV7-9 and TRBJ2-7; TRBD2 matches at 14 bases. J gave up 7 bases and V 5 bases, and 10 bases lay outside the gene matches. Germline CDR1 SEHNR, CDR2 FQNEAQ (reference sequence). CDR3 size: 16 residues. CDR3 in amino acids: CASSTEGLAGDGEQYF. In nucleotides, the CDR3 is TGTGCCAGCAGCACAGAGGGACTAGCGGGAGACGGTGAGCAGTACTTC.

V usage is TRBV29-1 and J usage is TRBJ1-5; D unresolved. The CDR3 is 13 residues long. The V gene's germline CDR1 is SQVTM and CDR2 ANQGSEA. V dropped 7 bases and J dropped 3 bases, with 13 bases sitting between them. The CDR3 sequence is CSGGLGINQPQHF. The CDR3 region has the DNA TGCAGCGGAGGGTTAGGGATCAATCAGCCCCAGCATTTT.

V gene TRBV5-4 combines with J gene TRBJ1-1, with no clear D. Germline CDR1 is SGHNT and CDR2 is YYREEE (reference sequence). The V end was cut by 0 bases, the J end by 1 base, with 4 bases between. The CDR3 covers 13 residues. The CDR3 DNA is TGTGCCAGCAGCTTGGACAGGAACACTGAAGCTTTCTTT. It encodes CASSLDRNTEAFF.

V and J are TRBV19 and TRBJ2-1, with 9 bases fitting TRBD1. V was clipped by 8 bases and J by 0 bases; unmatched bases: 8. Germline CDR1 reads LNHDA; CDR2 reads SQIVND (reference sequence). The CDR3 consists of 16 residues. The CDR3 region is CASSRDRVLSYNEQFF. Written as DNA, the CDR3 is TGTGCCAGTTCCCGGGACAGGGTCCTCTCCTACAATGAGCAGTTCTTC.

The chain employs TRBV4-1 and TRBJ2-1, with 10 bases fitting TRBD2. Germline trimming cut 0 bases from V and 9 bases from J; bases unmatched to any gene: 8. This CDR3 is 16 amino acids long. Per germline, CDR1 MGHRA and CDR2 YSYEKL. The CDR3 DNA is TGCGCCAGCAGCCAAGAGGTCCTAGCGGGAGCCAGTGAGCAGTTCTTC. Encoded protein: CASSQEVLAGASEQFF.

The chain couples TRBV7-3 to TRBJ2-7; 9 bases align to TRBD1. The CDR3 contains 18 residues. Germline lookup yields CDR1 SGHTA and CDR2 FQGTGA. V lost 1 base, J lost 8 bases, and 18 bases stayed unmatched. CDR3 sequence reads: CASSLSPGQGPIRAKQYF. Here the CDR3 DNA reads TGTGCCAGCAGCTTAAGCCCGGGACAGGGCCCCATTAGAGCTAAGCAGTACTTC.

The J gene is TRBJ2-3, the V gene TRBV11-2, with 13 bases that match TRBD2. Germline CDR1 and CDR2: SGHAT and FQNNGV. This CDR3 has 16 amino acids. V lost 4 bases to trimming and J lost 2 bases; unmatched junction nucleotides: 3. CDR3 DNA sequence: TGTGCCAGCAGCTCAGGACTAGCGGGAGTCACAGATACGCAGTATTTT. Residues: CASSSGLAGVTDTQYF.

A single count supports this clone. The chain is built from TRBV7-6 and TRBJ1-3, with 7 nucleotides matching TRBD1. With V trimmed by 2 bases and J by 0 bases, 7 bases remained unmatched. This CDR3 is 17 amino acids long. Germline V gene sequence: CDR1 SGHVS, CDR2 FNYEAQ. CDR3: CASSLIQGDLSGNTIYF. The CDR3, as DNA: TGTGCCAGCAGCTTAATCCAGGGGGACCTCTCTGGAAACACCATATATTTT.

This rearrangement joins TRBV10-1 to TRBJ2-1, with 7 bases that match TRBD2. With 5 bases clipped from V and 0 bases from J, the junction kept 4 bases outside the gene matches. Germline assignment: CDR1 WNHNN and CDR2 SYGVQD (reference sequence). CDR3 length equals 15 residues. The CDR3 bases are TGCGCCAGCAGTAAGAAGCGGGACTCCTACAATGAGCAGTTCTTC. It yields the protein CASSKKRDSYNEQFF.

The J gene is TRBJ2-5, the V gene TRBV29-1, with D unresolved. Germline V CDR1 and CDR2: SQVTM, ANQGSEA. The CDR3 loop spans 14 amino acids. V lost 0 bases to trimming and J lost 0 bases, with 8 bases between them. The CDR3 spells CSVEDWPYQETQYF. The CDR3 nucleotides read TGCAGCGTTGAAGACTGGCCGTACCAAGAGACCCAGTACTTC.

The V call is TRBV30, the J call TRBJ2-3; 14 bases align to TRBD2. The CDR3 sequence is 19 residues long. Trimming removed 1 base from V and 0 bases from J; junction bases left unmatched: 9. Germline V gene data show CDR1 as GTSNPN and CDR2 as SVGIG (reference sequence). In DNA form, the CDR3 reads TGTGCCTGGAGTGCTTTTAGGACTAGCGGGGGGCACAGCACAGATACGCAGTATTTT. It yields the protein CAWSAFRTSGGHSTDTQYF. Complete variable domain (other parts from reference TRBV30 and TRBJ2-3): SQTIHQWPATLVQPVGSPLSLECTVEGTSNPNLYWYRQAAGRGLQLLFYSVGIGQISSEVPQNLSASRPQDRQFILSSKKLLLSDSGFYLCAWSAFRTSGGHSTDTQYFGPGTRLTVL.

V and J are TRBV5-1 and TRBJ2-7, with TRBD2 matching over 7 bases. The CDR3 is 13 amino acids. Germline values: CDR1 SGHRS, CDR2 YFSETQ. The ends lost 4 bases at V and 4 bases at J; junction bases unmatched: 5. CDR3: CASSVEGLYEQYF. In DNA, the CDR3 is TGCGCCAGCAGCGTCGAGGGACTATACGAGCAGTACTTC.